This T cell receptor (beta chain) was identified in a study of shared clonotypes between healthy human individuals. Study-wide background: A few men and a couple of women, aged 18 to 49, were donors. Study-wide points: Clonotype sharing across donors was expected to vary with sequencing depth. Clonotypes which were not shared had lower generation probabilities than clonotypes that all four donors shared.

The authors divided CD4+ cells into CD45RA+ naive and CD45RA-negative memory subsets. The CDR3 has 14 amino acids. Germline values: CDR1 SGHTS, CDR2 YDEGEE. V gave up 0 bases and J gave up 8 bases; unmatched junction bases: 6. Regarding this clone: The antigen is unknown.

The data were produced by immunoSEQ multiplex PCR, yet TCRdb's version contains in-frame clones alone and is incomplete. The table shows 1.4 million to 1.5 million clones, with around 97% occurring only once. The TCR originated in a man between 25 and 39 years old in good health. Sequencing was performed on naive CD4+ T cells sorted from blood. The subset here: CD45RA+ positively selected. The V call is TRBV5-8, the J call TRBJ1-2, with 8 positions matching TRBD1. The CDR3 coding sequence is TGTGCCAGCAGCTTGGTAGACAGGGGTTACGGCTACACCTTC. Translation: CASSLVDRGYGYTF.